This passage covers 17 T cell receptor beta chains from one sample sequenced in a study of CD8+CD57+ T cells in acquired aplastic anemia. Genomic DNA templated the TCR beta VDJ and CDR3 profiling. Using its own MiXCR run on the reads, TCRdb lists one record per CDR3 protein. Here the sample spans 150,000 to 200,000 distinct CDR3 sequences, 40% to 50% being singletons. Before being chosen for sequencing, patients had shown CD8+CD57+ cell expansion by flow cytometry. Sequenced: sorted CD4+, CD8+, or CD8+CD57+ T cells (not recorded which) from PBMCs. The receptors stem from a human donor with aplastic anemia.

This clonotype has more than one count but fewer than ten. V gene TRBV5-1 combines with J gene TRBJ1-2; D perhaps matches TRBD1 (6 bases). CDR3 size: 15 residues. Looked up from germline, CDR1 is SGHRS and CDR2 is YFSETQ. Trimming cost V 2 bases and J 5 bases, with 16 bases left between them. The CDR3: CASSLGRGFDYGYTF. The CDR3 DNA is TGCGCCAGCAGCTTAGGTAGGGGGTTCGATTATGGCTACACCTTC.

This chain connects TRBV20-1 to TRBJ2-6, with D unresolved. Trimming left V 5 bases short and J 2 bases short, with 4 bases between. This CDR3 region has 12 residues. Germline V gene sequence: CDR1 DFQATT, CDR2 SNEGSKA (reference sequence). CDR3 bases: TGCAGTGCTCCCACTGGGGCCAACGTCCTGACTTTC. Its translation: CSAPTGANVLTF.

The chain employs TRBV24-1 and TRBJ1-5; TRBD1 aligns across 11 bases. CDR1 is KGHDR and CDR2 is SFDVKD in the germline V gene. The trim removed 7 bases at V and 2 bases at J, leaving 3 bases unmatched. The CDR3 consists of 15 residues. The CDR3 is CATSMGQGGNQPQHF. The CDR3 coding sequence is TGTGCCACCAGCATGGGACAGGGGGGCAATCAGCCCCAGCATTTT.

This clonotype has only a few counts. The chain couples TRBV4-1 to TRBJ2-7; TRBD1 might be the D (6 bases). The CDR3 totals 16 residues. The germline V and J ends were trimmed by 0 bases and 2 bases, with 14 bases remaining between them. Germline V lookup: CDR1 MGHRA, CDR2 YSYEKL. This CDR3 reads CASSQDLLGGPYEQYF. The CDR3 DNA follows: TGCGCCAGCAGCCAAGATTTATTAGGGGGTCCCTACGAGCAGTACTTC.

This clonotype appeared a few times. One end of the junction is discordant with germline, which a read error may explain. The rearrangement links TRBV25-1 to TRBJ1-4; possible D gene TRBD1, 6 bases. CDR1 MGHDK and CDR2 SYGVNS come from the germline V gene. The CDR3 contains 14 residues. CDR3 region: CASREQGPNEKLFF. As DNA, the CDR3 is TGTGCCAGCAGGGAACAGGGACCTAATGAAAAACTATTTTTT.

Ten or more counts support this clonotype. The chain links TRBV3-1 to TRBJ2-7; D gene uncertain. There are 15 residues in the CDR3. Per the germline V gene, CDR1 is LGHDT and CDR2 is YNNKEL (reference sequence). Trimming removed 6 bases at V and 7 bases at J, with 22 bases between. The CDR3 region is CASRGSRTDLEEQYF. The CDR3 coding sequence is TGTGCCAGCAGGGGGTCCCGGACGGATCTCGAAGAGCAGTACTTC.

This clonotype was seen more than once but under ten times. This chain links TRBV15 with TRBJ2-1; D possibly uses TRBD1 or TRBD2 (5 bases each). This CDR3 has 14 amino acids. Germline V gene data show CDR1 as LNHNV and CDR2 as YYDKDF (reference sequence). Trimming cost V 1 base and J 6 bases, with 10 bases left between them. CDR3 nucleotide sequence: TGTGCCACCAGCAGAGGGGACGTTGGCAATGAGCAGTTCTTC. Residues: CATSRGDVGNEQFF.

There are many counts of this clonotype. A much more abundant neighbour one base away suggests this may be a read error. This chain joins TRBV20-1 and TRBJ1-6; 8 bases are shared with TRBD1. Germline CDR1 DFQATT, CDR2 SNEGSKA (reference sequence). This CDR3 spans 13 amino acids. Here the CDR3 DNA reads TGCAGTACTAGACAGGGGTATAATTCACCCCTCCACTTT. This codes for CSTRQGYNSPLHF.

This rearrangement joins TRBV11-2 to TRBJ2-3; 8 nucleotides line up with TRBD1. Trimming removed 5 bases from V and 0 bases from J; junction bases left unmatched: 4. The CDR3 loop spans 15 amino acids. In germline, CDR1 is SGHAT, CDR2 FQNNGV. The CDR3 spells CASSPRQGSTDTQYF. The CDR3 nucleotides are TGTGCCAGCAGCCCCAGACAGGGGAGCACAGATACGCAGTATTTT.

This clonotype has a count of ten or more. The CDR3 region has the DNA TGCAGCTGCAGGGAGCACACAGATACGCAGTATTTT. Translation gives CSCREHTDTQYF. The gene calls are TRBV29-1 and TRBJ2-3, with D perhaps given as TRBD1 or TRBD2 (5 bases each). V gave up 8 bases and J gave up 2 bases, with 11 bases separating them. CDR3 length: 12 amino acids. Germline CDR1 and CDR2: SQVTM and ANQGSEA.

The table lists this clonotype with many counts. This chain uses TRBV12-3 or TRBV12-4 with TRBJ1-1, with D unresolved. The CDR3 totals 14 residues. Trimming left V 3 bases short and J 1 base short, with 9 bases between. In DNA, the CDR3 is TGTGCCAGCAGTTTCGGTTATAGGAACACTGAAGCTTTCTTT. Protein product: CASSFGYRNTEAFF.

The gene calls are TRBV4-1 and TRBJ2-1, with 10 bases lining up with TRBD2. The CDR3 consists of 16 residues. Germline V CDR1 and CDR2: MGHRA, YSYEKL. V was clipped by 4 bases and J by 4 bases; unmatched bases: 7. CDR3 bases: TGCGCCAGCAGCCGCATTGGGACTAGCGTGTACAATGAGCAGTTCTTC. Its protein product is CASSRIGTSVYNEQFF.

The V gene is TRBV7-9, the J gene TRBJ2-3; D is unclear. The germline V gene has CDR1 SEHNR and CDR2 FQNEAQ (reference sequence). This CDR3 has 12 amino acids. V gave up 5 bases and J gave up 6 bases, with 9 bases separating them. In DNA form, the CDR3 reads TGTGCCAGCAGCGGGGTTGGGGATACGCAGTATTTT. This translates into CASSGVGDTQYF.

This clonotype was observed a handful of times. V gene TRBV5-4 combines with J gene TRBJ2-2; weak D call: TRBD1 (7 bases). The CDR3 is made up of 17 amino acids. From germline, CDR1 is SGHNT and CDR2 YYREEE (reference sequence). The V end was cut by 6 bases, the J end by 5 bases, with 23 bases between. DNA of the CDR3: TGTGCCAGCAACCACGGGGGTCGACAGGGATTAACCGGGGAGCTGTTTTTT. This gives the protein CASNHGGRQGLTGELFF.

This rearrangement joins TRBV5-1 to TRBJ1-1; no definite D call. The CDR3 contains 15 residues. V was shortened by 0 bases and J by 0 bases, with 9 bases between the two germline ends. In germline, CDR1 is SGHRS, CDR2 YFSETQ. The CDR3 region has the DNA TGCGCCAGCAGCTTGGATATCTTCATGAACACTGAAGCTTTCTTT. Its translation is CASSLDIFMNTEAFF.

This clonotype has only a few counts. The V call is TRBV12-3 or TRBV12-4, the J call TRBJ1-5, with TRBD1 identical over 7 bases. V trimming: 1 base; J trimming: 6 bases; junction bases outside the gene matches: 12. The CDR3 covers 17 residues. The CDR3 coding sequence is TGTGCCAGCAGTTTAGAGCTAGGGGGCACCTCGGGTCAGCCCCAGCATTTT. Protein: CASSLELGGTSGQPQHF.

This clonotype came up many times. The rearrangement uses TRBV25-1 and TRBJ2-2; 9 nucleotides line up with TRBD2. The CDR3 runs to 16 residues. CDR1 MGHDK and CDR2 SYGVNS come from the germline V gene. J gave up 0 bases and V 8 bases, and 7 bases lay outside the gene matches. The CDR3: CASQKRGAANTGELFF. CDR3 in DNA: TGTGCCAGCCAAAAGCGGGGGGCCGCGAACACCGGGGAGCTGTTTTTT.